This TCR beta chain originates from a study of blood T cells in healthy people across ages. Findings of the study overall: Older age went with lower TCR beta diversity per million T cells, in a roughly linear way. A strong correlation was seen between TCR beta diversity and naive T cell percentage.

Concerning this clonotype itself: Its target is not known.

The use of a sample-barcoded 5' primer and a J-beta primer mix characterized a second PCR of about 7 to 12 cycles. One entry per CDR3 protein results from TCRdb running MiXCR on the 5' RACE reads. Altogether about 650,000 distinct CDR3 sequences are present, roughly 32% being singletons, with the ten largest covering 15%. Trimming stripped 0 bases from V and 2 bases from J, with 12 bases between. Per germline, CDR1 SGHDT and CDR2 YYEEEE. This CDR3 is 16 amino acids long. The TCR comes from a woman of 80 years or more in good health. Sequencing was done on a sample of blood. The chain carries TRBV5-6 and TRBJ1-5, with D possibly TRBD1 on 6 matching bases. CDR3 DNA sequence: TGTGCCAGCAGCTTGGCCGGGGAGGGGGGCAATCAGCCCCAGCATTTT. Its protein is CASSLAGEGGNQPQHF.